Below are 18 T cell receptor beta chains sequenced from a single sample in a study of technical replicates of blood from a few donors. This table comes from immunoSEQ multiplex PCR, and its TCRdb copy is limited to in-frame clones, with some not included. The data show 80,000 to 100,000 clones, about 95% seen once. Sequencing used T cells isolated from PBMCs. These receptors were obtained from a human donor in good health.

The J gene is TRBJ2-2, the V gene TRBV7-3; D may be TRBD2 (5 bases). V dropped 3 bases and J dropped 5 bases, with 10 bases sitting between them. From germline, CDR1 is SGHTA and CDR2 FQGTGA. The CDR3 runs 14 residues. The CDR3: CASSFLLGTGELFF. The CDR3 DNA sequence: TGTGCCAGCAGCTTCCTACTAGGAACCGGGGAGCTGTTTTTT.

This rearrangement joins TRBV4-2 to TRBJ2-7; 7 nucleotides line up with TRBD1. CDR1 is LGHNA, CDR2 YNFKEQ, per germline. The J segment lost 5 bases and the V segment lost 2 bases, leaving 3 bases of the junction unmatched. This CDR3 contains 13 residues. In DNA, the CDR3 is TGTGCCAGCAGCCAATTTGGACAGGACGAGCAGTACTTC. It specifies CASSQFGQDEQYF.

In its sample, this clone was seen once. The chain has TRBV5-1 and TRBJ2-1; 12 bases line up with TRBD2. CDR3 length: 17 residues. CDR1 is SGHRS and CDR2 is YFSETQ in the germline V gene. V lost 4 bases to trimming and J lost 9 bases; unmatched junction nucleotides: 14. DNA for the CDR3: TGCGCCAGCAGCGCCAACCTAGCGGGAGGGGGATCAGGTGAGCAGTTCTTC. It codes for CASSANLAGGGSGEQFF.

This clone has a single count. J is TRBJ1-4 and V is TRBV7-6; D gene unclear. Germline-derived CDR1 and CDR2 are SGHVS and FNYEAQ. The CDR3 is 13 residues long. The V end was cut by 5 bases, the J end by 7 bases, with 11 bases between. CDR3 region: CASSPQVIEKLFF. The CDR3, as DNA: TGTGCCAGCAGCCCCCAGGTTATTGAAAAACTGTTTTTT.

The chain joins TRBV7-2 to TRBJ1-2; maybe TRBD1 (5 bases). CDR3 length equals 14 residues. The V gene lost 5 bases and the J gene lost 4 bases, with 14 bases spanning the gap. CDR1 and CDR2 from the germline V gene are SGHTA and FQGNSA. The CDR3, as DNA: TGTGCCAGCAGCGTGGAGGGCAGGGCCTATGGCTACACCTTC. Translated, it gives CASSVEGRAYGYTF.

The V and J genes are TRBV7-9 and TRBJ2-1, with TRBD2 matching over 11 bases. Trimming removed 5 bases from V and 3 bases from J; junction bases left unmatched: 3. The V gene's germline CDR1 is SEHNR and CDR2 FQNEAQ (reference sequence). The CDR3 covers 15 residues. The CDR3 DNA follows: TGTGCCAGCAGCCCGGGGACTAGCGGCTACAATGAGCAGTTCTTC. Encoded protein: CASSPGTSGYNEQFF.

This chain connects TRBV15 to TRBJ2-5; D possibly corresponds to TRBD2 (5 bases). There are 15 residues in the CDR3. V lost 2 bases, J lost 1 base, and 11 bases lay in between. The germline V gene has CDR1 LNHNV and CDR2 YYDKDF (reference sequence). CDR3 residues: CATSRTTSTQETQYF. CDR3 DNA: TGTGCCACCAGCAGAACAACTAGTACCCAAGAGACCCAGTACTTC. The full variable domain, completed using reference TRBV15 and TRBJ2-5, is DAMVIQNPRYQVTQFGKPVTLSCSQTLNHNVMYWYQQKSSQAPKLLFHYYDKDFNNEADTPDNFQSRRPNTSFCFLDIRSPGLGDTAMYLCATSRTTSTQETQYFGPGTRLLVL.

This sequence joins TRBV7-8 and TRBJ2-5; TRBD2 matches at 14 bases. V was pared by 7 bases and J by 5 bases, with 21 bases of the junction left unmatched. Germline V gene data show CDR1 as SGHVS and CDR2 as FQNEAQ. This CDR3 has 20 residues. CDR3 sequence (DNA): TGTGCCAGCAAAATGAGGGCCGGGACTAGCGGGAGTCTGGTGCGGGAGACCCAGTACTTC. It encodes CASKMRAGTSGSLVRETQYF.

This rearrangement joins TRBV7-7 to TRBJ2-6; 8 bases map to TRBD2. The V gene end was trimmed by 1 base and the J gene end by 1 base; junction bases not matched to a gene: 3. The germline V gene encodes CDR1 SSHAT and CDR2 FNYEAQ (reference sequence). The CDR3 has 17 residues. The DNA of the CDR3 is TGTGCCAGCAGCTTAGAAGCGGGGGTTTCTGGGGCCAACGTCCTGACTTTC. This sequence encodes CASSLEAGVSGANVLTF. The whole variable domain, filled in from reference TRBV7-7 and TRBJ2-6, reads GAGVSQSPRYKVTKRGQDVTLRCDPISSHATLYWYQQALGQGPEFLTYFNYEAQPDKSGLPSDRFSAERPEGSISTLTIQRTEQRDSAMYRCASSLEAGVSGANVLTFGAGSRLTVL.

The chain uses TRBV7-3 and TRBJ1-3, with TRBD1 matching 10 bases. With 5 bases clipped from V and 0 bases from J, the junction kept 7 bases outside the gene matches. Germline values: CDR1 SGHTA, CDR2 FQGTGA. The length of the CDR3 is 17 residues. In DNA form, the CDR3 reads TGTGCCAGCAGCGAGACAGGGGGCATAAACTCTGGAAACACCATATATTTT. It yields the protein CASSETGGINSGNTIYF.

This rearrangement joins TRBV7-9 to TRBJ2-7, with TRBD1 identical over 7 bases. Unmatched junction bases numbered 2, after V lost 0 bases and J lost 0 bases. This CDR3 is built from 15 residues. The germline CDR1 and CDR2 sequences are SEHNR and FQNEAQ (reference sequence). CDR3 nucleotides: TGTGCCAGCAGCTTAGCAGGACAGGTCTCCTACGAGCAGTACTTC. It codes for CASSLAGQVSYEQYF.

This clone occurred a few times. The J gene is TRBJ2-5, the V gene TRBV9; TRBD1 is a possible D gene (6 bases). With 0 bases removed from V and 5 bases from J, the gap between germline ends came to 14 bases. This CDR3 comprises 15 residues. Germline CDR1 reads SGDLS; CDR2 reads YYNGEE. The DNA of the CDR3 is TGTGCCAGCAGCGTAGGTCCAGGGGCGTGGGAGACCCAGTACTTC. This codes for CASSVGPGAWETQYF.

The chain combines TRBV7-2 with TRBJ2-2; 14 nucleotides align to TRBD2. The CDR3 spans 17 residues. The germline CDR1 and CDR2 sequences are SGHTA and FQGNSA. The trim removed 5 bases at V and 4 bases at J, leaving 6 bases unmatched. The CDR3, as DNA: TGTGCCAGCAGCAAGACTAGCGGGAGGGCGAGCACCGGGGAGCTGTTTTTT. This encodes CASSKTSGRASTGELFF.

This chain's CDR3 is CASSPQGYNEQFF. The DNA of the CDR3 is TGTGCCAGCAGTCCTCAGGGGTACAATGAGCAGTTCTTC. V is TRBV6-6 and J is TRBJ2-1, with D tentatively TRBD1 (6 bases). This CDR3 spans 13 amino acids. Germline V gene sequence: CDR1 MNHNY, CDR2 SVGAGI (reference sequence). Trimming stripped 5 bases from V and 4 bases from J, with 9 bases between.

CDR3 loop: CASRGRNMNTEAFF. The CDR3 DNA reads as TGTGCCAGCCGGGGGAGGAACATGAACACTGAAGCTTTCTTT. The chain links TRBV6-6 to TRBJ1-1, with a possible D match to TRBD1 (5 bases). The CDR3 contains 14 residues. V lost 8 bases to trimming and J lost 0 bases, with 13 bases between them. Germline CDR1 reads MNHNY; CDR2 reads SVGAGI (reference sequence).

This clone was observed once. As DNA, the CDR3 is TGTGCCAGCAGCTTACAGGGGATCTACGAGCAGTACTTC. Its protein is CASSLQGIYEQYF. This sequence joins TRBV11-2 and TRBJ2-7, with TRBD1 as a possible D gene (6 bases). The germline V gene has CDR1 SGHAT and CDR2 FQNNGV. The V end lost 2 bases, the J end lost 3 bases, and 8 bases lay between the germline ends. The CDR3 has 13 amino acids. Based on the CDR3 plus reference TRBV11-2 and TRBJ2-7, the full variable domain is EAGVAQSPRYKIIEKRQSVAFWCNPISGHATLYWYQQILGQGPKLLIQFQNNGVVDDSQLPKDRFSAERLKGVDSTLKIQPAKLEDSAVYLCASSLQGIYEQYFGPGTRLTVT.

The V and J genes are TRBV7-3 and TRBJ1-2; D perhaps matches TRBD1 (6 bases). There are 16 residues in the CDR3. The germline V gene encodes CDR1 SGHTA and CDR2 FQGTGA. Trimming cost V 2 bases and J 8 bases, with 21 bases left between them. As DNA, the CDR3 is TGTGCCAGCAGCTTAGTAGACTACCAGGGGAAAGGAGGCTACACCTTC. Amino acids: CASSLVDYQGKGGYTF.

CDR3 sequence reads: CASSLGQGGGDEQYF. The CDR3 DNA is TGTGCCAGCAGCCTGGGACAGGGAGGTGGAGACGAGCAGTACTTC. The chain combines TRBV5-8 with TRBJ2-7, with TRBD1 identical over 9 bases. Looked up from germline, CDR1 is SGHTS and CDR2 is YDEGEE. Trimming took 4 bases from V and 5 from J; bases not matched to a gene: 10. The CDR3 consists of 15 residues.